This T cell receptor (beta chain) was identified during a study of shared clonotypes between healthy human individuals. The V end lost 4 bases, the J end lost 11 bases, and 17 bases lay between the germline ends. Per the germline V gene, CDR1 is MDHEN and CDR2 is SYDVKM. CDR3 length: 13 amino acids. Generated by immunoSEQ multiplex PCR, the TCRdb table keeps only in-frame clones and is missing some. The repertoire holds approximately 510,000 clones, with more than 65% as singletons. The sequence was obtained from a woman between 35 and 50 years old in good health. Some clones in this sample may be carry-over from other donors' samples. The chain links TRBV28 to TRBJ2-5; no firm D call. Sequencing used PBMCs. CDR3 nucleotides: TGTGCCAGCAGTTCCCTTGTCCTTCTCGGACAGTACTTC. It translates to CASSSLVLLGQYF.